The TCR beta chain described here comes from a study of Ad26.COV2.S vaccination and SARS-CoV-2 variants. Study-level findings and limits: Vaccine recipients and placebo recipients showed similar non-spike TCR breadth. In vaccinated individuals, spike-specific CD8+ and CD4+ T cell responses reportedly displayed substantial breadth.

The method was immunoSEQ multiplex PCR; TCRdb's version includes in-frame clones alone and lacks a portion of them. The data hold roughly 380,000 clones, with about 90% observed a single time. This clone was recorded once. What it binds is not known. The CDR3 sequence is 15 residues long. Per germline, CDR1 SGHRS and CDR2 YFSETQ. The germline V and J ends were trimmed by 0 bases and 2 bases, with 12 bases remaining between them. The sample consisted of peripheral blood, taken after recovery from COVID-19. The chain carries TRBV5-1 and TRBJ2-7; D tentatively reads TRBD1 or TRBD2 (5 bases each). This TCR derives from a human donor who had recovered from COVID-19. The CDR3 loop is CASSLVEDNPYEQYF. CDR3 DNA sequence: TGCGCCAGCAGCTTGGTGGAGGACAACCCCTACGAGCAGTACTTC.